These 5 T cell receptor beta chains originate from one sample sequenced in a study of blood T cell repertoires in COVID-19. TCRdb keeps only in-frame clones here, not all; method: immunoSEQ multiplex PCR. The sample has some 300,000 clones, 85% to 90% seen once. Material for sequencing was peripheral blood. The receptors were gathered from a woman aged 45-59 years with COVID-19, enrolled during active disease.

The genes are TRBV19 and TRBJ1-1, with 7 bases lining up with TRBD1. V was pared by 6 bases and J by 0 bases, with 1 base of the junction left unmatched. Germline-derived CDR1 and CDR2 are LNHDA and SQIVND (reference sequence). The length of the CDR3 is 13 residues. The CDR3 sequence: CASRTGMNTEAFF. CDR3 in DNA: TGTGCCAGTAGGACAGGGATGAACACTGAAGCTTTCTTT.

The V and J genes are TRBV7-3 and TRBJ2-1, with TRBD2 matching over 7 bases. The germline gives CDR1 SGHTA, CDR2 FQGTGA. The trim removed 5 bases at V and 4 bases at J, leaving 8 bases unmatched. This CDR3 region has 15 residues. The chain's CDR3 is CASSPRLAVYNEQFF. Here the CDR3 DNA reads TGTGCCAGCAGCCCCAGGCTAGCGGTTTACAATGAGCAGTTCTTC.

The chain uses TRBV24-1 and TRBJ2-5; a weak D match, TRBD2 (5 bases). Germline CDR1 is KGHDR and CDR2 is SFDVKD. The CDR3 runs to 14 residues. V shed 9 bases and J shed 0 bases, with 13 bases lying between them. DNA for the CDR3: TGTGCCACCCCCGGAGGAGAGTACCAAGAGACCCAGTACTTC. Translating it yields CATPGGEYQETQYF.

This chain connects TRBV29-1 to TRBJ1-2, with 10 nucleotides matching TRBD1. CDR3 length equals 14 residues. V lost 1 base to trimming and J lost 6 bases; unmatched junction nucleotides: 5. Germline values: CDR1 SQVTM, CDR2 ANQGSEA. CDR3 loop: CSVEAMTGGNGYTF. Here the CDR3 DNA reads TGCAGCGTTGAAGCTATGACAGGGGGCAATGGCTACACCTTC.

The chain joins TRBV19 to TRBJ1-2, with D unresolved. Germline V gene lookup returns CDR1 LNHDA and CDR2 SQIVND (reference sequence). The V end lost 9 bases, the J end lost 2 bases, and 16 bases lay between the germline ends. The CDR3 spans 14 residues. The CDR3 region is CASRRLTGNYGYTF. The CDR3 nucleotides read TGTGCCAGCAGACGCCTCACGGGGAACTATGGCTACACCTTC.